This T cell receptor (beta chain) emerged from a study of shared clonotypes between healthy human individuals. General observations from the study: The authors sampled blood alone, and tissue repertoires likely differ.

This clone has a handful of counts. The antigen is not known. Between the trimmed V and J ends, which lost 4 bases and 1 base, there was a span of 19 bases. The CDR3 has 17 residues. Germline V gene sequence: CDR1 LNHDA, CDR2 SQIVND (reference sequence). All donors were Caucasian adults living in Nashville, Tennessee. As processed by the authors: Junction-only immunoSEQ sequences carried no quality scores, so filtering differed. Using immunoSEQ multiplex PCR, the repertoire was profiled, and TCRdb retains in-frame clones only, with some absent. The D gene and trimming were derived from the DNA, and the V and J assignments and clone size from that table. The profile shows 600,000 to 750,000 clones, about 92% of them singletons.

The J gene is TRBJ1-1, the V gene TRBV19, with TRBD1 as a possible D gene (5 bases). The sample taken for sequencing was memory CD8+ T cells from PBMCs. Specified subset: CD45RO+ cells pooled with CCR7-negative TemRA cells. The source is a man between 18 and 35 years old in good health. Some clones in this sample may be carry-over from other donors' samples. CDR3 nucleotides: TGTGCCAGTAGTAGTCAGACTTGGGACGTTGGGAACACTGAAGCTTTCTTT. As protein: CASSSQTWDVGNTEAFF.